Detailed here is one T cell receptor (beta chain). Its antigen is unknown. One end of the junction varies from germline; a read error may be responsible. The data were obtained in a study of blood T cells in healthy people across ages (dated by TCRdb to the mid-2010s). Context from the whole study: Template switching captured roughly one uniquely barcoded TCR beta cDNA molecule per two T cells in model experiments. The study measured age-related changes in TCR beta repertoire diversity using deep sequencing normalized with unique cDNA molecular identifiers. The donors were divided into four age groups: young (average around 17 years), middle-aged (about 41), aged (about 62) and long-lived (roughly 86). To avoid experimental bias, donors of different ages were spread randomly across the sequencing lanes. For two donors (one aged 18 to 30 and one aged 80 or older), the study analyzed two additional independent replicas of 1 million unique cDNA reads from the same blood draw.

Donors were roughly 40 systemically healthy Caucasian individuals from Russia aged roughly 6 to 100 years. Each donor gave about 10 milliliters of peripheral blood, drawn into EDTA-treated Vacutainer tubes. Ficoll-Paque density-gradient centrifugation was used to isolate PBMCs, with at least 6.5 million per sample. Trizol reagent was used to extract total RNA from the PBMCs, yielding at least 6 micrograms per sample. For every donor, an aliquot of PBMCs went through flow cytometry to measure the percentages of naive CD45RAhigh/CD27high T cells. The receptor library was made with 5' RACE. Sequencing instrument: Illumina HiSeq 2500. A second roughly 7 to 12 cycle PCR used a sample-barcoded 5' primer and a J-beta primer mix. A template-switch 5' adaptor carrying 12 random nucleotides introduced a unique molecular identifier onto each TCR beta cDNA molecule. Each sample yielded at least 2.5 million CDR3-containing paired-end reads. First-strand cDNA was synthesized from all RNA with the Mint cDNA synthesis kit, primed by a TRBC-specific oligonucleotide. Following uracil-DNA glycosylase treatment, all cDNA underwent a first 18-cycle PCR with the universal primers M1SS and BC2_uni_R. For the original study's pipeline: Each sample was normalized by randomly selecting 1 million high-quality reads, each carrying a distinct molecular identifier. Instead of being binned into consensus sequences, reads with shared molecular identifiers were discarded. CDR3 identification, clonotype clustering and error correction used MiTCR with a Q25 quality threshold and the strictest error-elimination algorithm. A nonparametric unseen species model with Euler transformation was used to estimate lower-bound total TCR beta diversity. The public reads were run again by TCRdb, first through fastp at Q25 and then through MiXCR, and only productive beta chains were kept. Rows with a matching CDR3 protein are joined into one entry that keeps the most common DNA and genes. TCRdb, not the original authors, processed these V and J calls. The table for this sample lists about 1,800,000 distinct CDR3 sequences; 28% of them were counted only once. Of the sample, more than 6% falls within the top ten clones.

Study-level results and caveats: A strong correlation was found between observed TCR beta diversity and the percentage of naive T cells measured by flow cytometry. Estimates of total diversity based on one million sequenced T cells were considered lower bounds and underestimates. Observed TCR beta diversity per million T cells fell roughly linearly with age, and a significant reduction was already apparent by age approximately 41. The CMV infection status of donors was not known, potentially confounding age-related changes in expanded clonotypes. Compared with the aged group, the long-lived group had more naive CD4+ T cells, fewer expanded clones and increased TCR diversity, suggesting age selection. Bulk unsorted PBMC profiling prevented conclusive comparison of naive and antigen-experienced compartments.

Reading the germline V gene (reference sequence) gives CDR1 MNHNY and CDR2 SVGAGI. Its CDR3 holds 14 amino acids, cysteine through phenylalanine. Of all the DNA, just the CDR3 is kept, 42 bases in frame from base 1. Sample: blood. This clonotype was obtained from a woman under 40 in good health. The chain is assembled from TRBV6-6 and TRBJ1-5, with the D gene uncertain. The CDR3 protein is CASSYLVNDQLQHF. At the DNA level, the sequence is TGTGCCAGCAGTTACTTGGTGAACGATCAGCTCCAGCATTTT.